This T cell receptor beta chain was retrieved from a study of T cells after yellow fever vaccination. Study as a whole: In the case of low-cell-number fractions, SMART-Seq v4 Ultra Low Input was used for preparation. General study findings and limits: Just a small share of clonotypes turned up in the CD4 compartment as well as the CD8 compartment. Weaker in magnitude, the secondary response showed a faster peak on day 5 versus 15. Reappearance after the booster was observed for most primary-vaccination clones (96% CD4, just over 85% CD8).

One entry per CDR3 protein results from TCRdb running MiXCR on the 5' RACE reads. This table holds fewer than 350,000 distinct CDR3 sequences, roughly 8.7% found once. Germline trimming cut 4 bases from V and 4 bases from J; bases unmatched to any gene: 16. Germline V gives CDR1 MGHRA, CDR2 YSYEKL. The CDR3 extends over 18 amino acids. In its sample, this clonotype was seen a few times. What it binds is not known. The sequence was obtained from a man in his late teens or twenties who received the YFV17D yellow fever vaccine. This specimen was PBMCs, taken on the day of the first yellow fever vaccination. This chain links TRBV4-1 with TRBJ1-5, with TRBD1 matching over 7 bases. CDR3 region: CASSPLTGVLRRNQPQHF. Here the CDR3 DNA reads TGCGCCAGCAGCCCACTAACAGGGGTTCTAAGGAGGAATCAGCCCCAGCATTTT.